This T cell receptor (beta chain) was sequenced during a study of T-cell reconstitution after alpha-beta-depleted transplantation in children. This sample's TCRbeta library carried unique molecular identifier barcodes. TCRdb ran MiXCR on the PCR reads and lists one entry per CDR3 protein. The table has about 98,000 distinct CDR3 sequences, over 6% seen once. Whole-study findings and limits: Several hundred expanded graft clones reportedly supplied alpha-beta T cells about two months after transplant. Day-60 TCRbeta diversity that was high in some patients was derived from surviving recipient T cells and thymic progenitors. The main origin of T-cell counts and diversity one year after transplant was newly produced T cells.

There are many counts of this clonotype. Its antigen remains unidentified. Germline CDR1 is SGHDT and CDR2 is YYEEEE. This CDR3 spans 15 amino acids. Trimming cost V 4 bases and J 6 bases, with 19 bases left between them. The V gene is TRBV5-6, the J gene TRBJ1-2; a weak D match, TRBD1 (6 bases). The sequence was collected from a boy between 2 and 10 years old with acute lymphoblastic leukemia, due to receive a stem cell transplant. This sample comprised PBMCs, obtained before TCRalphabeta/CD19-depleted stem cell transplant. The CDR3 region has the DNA TGTGCCAGCAGCCTGCCGGGTCAGGGGTTCCATGGCTACACCTTC. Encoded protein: CASSLPGQGFHGYTF.